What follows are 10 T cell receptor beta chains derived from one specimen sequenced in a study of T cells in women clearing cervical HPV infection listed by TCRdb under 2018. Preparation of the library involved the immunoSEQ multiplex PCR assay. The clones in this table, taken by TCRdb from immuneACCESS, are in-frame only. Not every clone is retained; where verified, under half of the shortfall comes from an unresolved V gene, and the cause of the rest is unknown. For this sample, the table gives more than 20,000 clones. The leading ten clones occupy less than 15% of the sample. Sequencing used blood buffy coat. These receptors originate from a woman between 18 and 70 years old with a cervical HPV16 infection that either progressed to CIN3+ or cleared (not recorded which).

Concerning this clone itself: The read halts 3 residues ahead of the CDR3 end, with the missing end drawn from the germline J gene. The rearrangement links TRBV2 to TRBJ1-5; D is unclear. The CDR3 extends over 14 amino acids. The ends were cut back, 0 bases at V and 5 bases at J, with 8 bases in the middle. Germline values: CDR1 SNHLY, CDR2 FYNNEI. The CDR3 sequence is CASSEAASYQPQHF. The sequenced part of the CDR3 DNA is TGTGCCAGCAGTGAAGCCGCAAGCTATCAGCCC.

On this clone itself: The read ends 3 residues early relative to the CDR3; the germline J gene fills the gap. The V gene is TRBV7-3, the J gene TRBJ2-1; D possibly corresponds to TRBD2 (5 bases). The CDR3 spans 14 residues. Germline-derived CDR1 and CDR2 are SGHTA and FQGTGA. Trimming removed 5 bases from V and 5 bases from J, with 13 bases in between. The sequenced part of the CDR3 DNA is TGTGCCAGCAGCCCGAGTTCAGCGGACAATGAG. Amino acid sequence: CASSPSSADNE. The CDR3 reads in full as CASSPSSADNEQFF.

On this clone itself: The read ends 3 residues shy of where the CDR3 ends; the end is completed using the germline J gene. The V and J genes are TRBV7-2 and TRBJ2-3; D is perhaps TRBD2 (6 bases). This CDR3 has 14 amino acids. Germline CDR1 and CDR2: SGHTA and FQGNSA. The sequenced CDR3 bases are TGTGCCAGCAGCCAAGGAGGGGTCTCAGGCTCG. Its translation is CASSQGGVSGS. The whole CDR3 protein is CASSQGGVSGSQYF. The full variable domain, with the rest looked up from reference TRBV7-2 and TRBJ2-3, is GAGVSQSPSNKVTEKGKDVELRCDPISGHTALYWYRQSLGQGLEFLIYFQGNSAPDKSGLPSDRFSAERTGGSVSTLTIQRTQQEDSAVYLCASSQGGVSGSQYFGPGTRLTVL.

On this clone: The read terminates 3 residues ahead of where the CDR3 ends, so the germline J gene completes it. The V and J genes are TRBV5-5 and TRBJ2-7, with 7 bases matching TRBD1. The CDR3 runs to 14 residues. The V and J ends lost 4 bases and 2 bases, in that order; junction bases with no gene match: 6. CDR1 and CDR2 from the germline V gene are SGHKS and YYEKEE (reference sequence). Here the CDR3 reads CASSAPGQTYEQYF. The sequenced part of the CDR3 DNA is TGTGCCAGCAGCGCACCGGGACAGACCTACGAG. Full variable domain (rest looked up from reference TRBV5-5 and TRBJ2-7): DAGVTQSPTHLIKTRGQQVTLRCSPISGHKSVSWYQQVLGQGPQFIFQYYEKEERGRGNFPDRFSARQFPNYSSELNVNALLLGDSALYLCASSAPGQTYEQYFGPGTRLTVT.

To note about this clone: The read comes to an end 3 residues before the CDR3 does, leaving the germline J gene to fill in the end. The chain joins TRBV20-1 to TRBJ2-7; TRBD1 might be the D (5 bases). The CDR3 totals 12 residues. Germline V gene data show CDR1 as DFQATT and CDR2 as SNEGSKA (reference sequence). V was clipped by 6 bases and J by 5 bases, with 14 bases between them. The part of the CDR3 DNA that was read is TGCAGTGCGACAGACCGCGGCGACGAG. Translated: CSATDRGDE. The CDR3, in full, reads CSATDRGDEQYF.

CDR3 DNA (partial): TGTGCCAGCTCACCACCGAGTACTTTTCGAGATACG. Translating gives CASSPPSTFRDT. The complete CDR3 sequence is CASSPPSTFRDTQYF. The chain has TRBV18 and TRBJ2-3; D is uncertain. The CDR3 extends 3 residues past the end of the read, so its final part is completed from the germline J gene. The ends were cut back, 0 bases at V and 5 bases at J, with 12 bases in the middle. The CDR3 is 15 amino acids. Germline CDR1 is KGHSH and CDR2 is LQKENI.

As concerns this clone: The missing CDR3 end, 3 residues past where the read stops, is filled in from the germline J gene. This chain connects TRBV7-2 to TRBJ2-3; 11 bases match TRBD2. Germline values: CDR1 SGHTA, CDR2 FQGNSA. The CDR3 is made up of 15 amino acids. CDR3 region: CASSRTSGSLETQYF. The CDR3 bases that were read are TGTGCCAGCAGCCGAACTAGCGGGAGTCTAGAGACG.

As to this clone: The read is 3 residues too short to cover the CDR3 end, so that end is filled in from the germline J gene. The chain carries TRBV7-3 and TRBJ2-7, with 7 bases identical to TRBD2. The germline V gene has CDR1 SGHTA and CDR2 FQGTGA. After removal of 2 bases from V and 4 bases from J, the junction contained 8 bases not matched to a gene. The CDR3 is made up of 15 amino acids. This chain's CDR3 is CASSLVPGGGYEQYF. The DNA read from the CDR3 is TGTGCCAGCAGCTTAGTTCCGGGGGGTGGTTACGAG.

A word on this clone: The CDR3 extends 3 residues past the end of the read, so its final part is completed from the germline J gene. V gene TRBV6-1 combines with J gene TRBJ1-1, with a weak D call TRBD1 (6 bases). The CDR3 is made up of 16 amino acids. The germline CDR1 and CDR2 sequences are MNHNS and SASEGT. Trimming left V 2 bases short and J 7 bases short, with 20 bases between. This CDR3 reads CASSEFYRGARLEAFF. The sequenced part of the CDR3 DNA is TGTGCCAGCAGTGAATTTTATCGGGGGGCGAGACTTGAA.

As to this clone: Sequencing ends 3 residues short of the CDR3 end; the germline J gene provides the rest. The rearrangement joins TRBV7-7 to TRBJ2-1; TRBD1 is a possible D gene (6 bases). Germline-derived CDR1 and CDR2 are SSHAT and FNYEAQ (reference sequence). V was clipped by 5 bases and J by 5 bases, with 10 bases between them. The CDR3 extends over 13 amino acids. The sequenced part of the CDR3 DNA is TGTGCCAGCAGCCCCGGGACACACAATGAG. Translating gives CASSPGTHNE. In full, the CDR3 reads CASSPGTHNEQFF.